This TCR beta chain was recorded in a study of shared clonotypes between healthy human individuals. Study-level background: The cohort comprised a couple of women and a few men. Their ages spanned 18 to 49 years. Donors had three CD4 naive, three CD4 memory, two CD8 naive and one CD8 memory plate apiece. Findings and caveats of the study: Estimated richness was generally greater in naive than memory subsets.

Concerning this clone itself: Antigen: not known.

Only in-frame clones appear in the TCRdb table, and some are missing; sequencing was by immunoSEQ multiplex PCR. The sample carries approximately 2,300,000 clones, approximately 90% recorded once. Healthy HIV-negative adults without recent acute infections or vaccinations served as donors. Germline V gene data show CDR1 as KGHSH and CDR2 as LQKENI. Trimming left V 3 bases short and J 2 bases short, with 17 bases between. The CDR3 sequence is 18 residues long. The sequenced sample was naive CD4+ T cells from PBMCs. Documented subset: CD45RA+ positively selected. This rearrangement joins TRBV18 to TRBJ2-6; possibly TRBD1 or TRBD2 for D (5 bases each). The sequence came from a young man in good health. Some clones in this sample may be carry-over from other donors' samples. CDR3 bases: TGTGCCAGCTCACCCCCGGGACCACCCCGAGCTGGGGCCAACGTCCTGACTTTC. Translation: CASSPPGPPRAGANVLTF.